This T cell receptor (beta chain) derives from a study of T cell repertoires in cytomegalovirus infection. Findings and caveats of the study: Carriers of CMV plus the relevant HLA were identified by cumulative public TCR beta family frequency.

The sample holds many counts of this clonotype. No antigen is known for it. The V and J ends lost 1 base and 2 bases respectively, with 15 bases between them. From germline, CDR1 is MNHNS and CDR2 SASEGT. The CDR3 runs 16 residues. TCRdb re-called the reads through MiXCR, storing one row per CDR3 protein. This table has about 490,000 distinct CDR3 sequences, 16% appearing once. Sequencing was done on a sample of CD8+ T cells from PBMCs. The chain recombines TRBV6-1 with TRBJ2-7, with D perhaps given as TRBD1 or TRBD2 (5 bases each). This clonotype was sampled from a human donor in good health (CMV status not recorded). Some clones in this sample may be carry-over from other donors' samples. In nucleotides, the CDR3 is TGTGCCAGCAGTGAAGGGGGACGGGATATCCCCTACGAGCAGTACTTC. This sequence encodes CASSEGGRDIPYEQYF.